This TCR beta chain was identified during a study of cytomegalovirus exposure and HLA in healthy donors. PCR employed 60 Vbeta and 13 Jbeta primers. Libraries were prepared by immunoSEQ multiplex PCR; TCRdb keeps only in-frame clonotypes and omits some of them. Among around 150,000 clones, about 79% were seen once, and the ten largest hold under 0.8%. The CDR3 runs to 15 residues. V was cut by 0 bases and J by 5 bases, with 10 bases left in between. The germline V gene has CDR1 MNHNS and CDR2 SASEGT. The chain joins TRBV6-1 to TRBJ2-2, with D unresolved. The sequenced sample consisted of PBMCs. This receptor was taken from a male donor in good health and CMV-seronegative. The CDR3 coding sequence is TGTGCCAGCAGTGAAGCGAACAGCTGGACCGGGGAGCTGTTTTTT. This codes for CASSEANSWTGELFF.